The 21 T cell receptor beta chains in this list originate from one sample, sequenced in a study of early T cells in non-severe SARS-CoV-2 infection. MiXCR, run by TCRdb on the 5' RACE reads, gives a single entry per CDR3 protein. Among 54,000 or so distinct CDR3 sequences listed, 5.6% were seen once. The specimen was whole blood. The receptors were sampled from an adult who was a healthcare worker with PCR-confirmed SARS-CoV-2 infection or an uninfected control (not recorded which).

This clonotype was picked up many times. The CDR3 DNA is TGTGCCAGCAGTTCCCCTGGGGGGAGCCGTTACAATGAGCAGTTCTTC. Its translation: CASSSPGGSRYNEQFF. The rearrangement joins TRBV28 to TRBJ2-1; D might be TRBD2 (6 bases). V lost 4 bases to trimming and J lost 4 bases, with 17 bases between them. This CDR3 region has 16 residues. CDR1 and CDR2 (germline): MDHEN, SYDVKM.

This rearrangement joins TRBV5-4 to TRBJ2-7; 9 nucleotides agree with TRBD1. The CDR3 contains 14 residues. The germline V gene has CDR1 SGHNT and CDR2 YYREEE (reference sequence). With 4 bases clipped from V and 1 base from J, the junction kept 3 bases outside the gene matches. The CDR3 here is CASSRDRVSYEQYF. CDR3 DNA sequence: TGTGCCAGCAGCCGGGACAGGGTATCCTACGAGCAGTACTTC.

The chain has TRBV4-1 and TRBJ1-2, with D possibly being TRBD1 (6 bases). V was pared by 2 bases and J by 4 bases, with 26 bases between. The CDR3 spans 19 residues. Germline CDR1 is MGHRA and CDR2 is YSYEKL. The CDR3 DNA follows: TGCGCCAGCAGCCAACTAATTGGTCCTCCGGGGCGGACAGCCTATGGCTACACCTTC. Translation gives CASSQLIGPPGRTAYGYTF.

This clonotype was counted between two and nine times. The genes are TRBV2 and TRBJ2-1; D is unclear. Trimming removed 5 bases at V and 3 bases at J, with 5 bases between. The germline V gene has CDR1 SNHLY and CDR2 FYNNEI. The CDR3 extends over 12 amino acids. CDR3 DNA: TGTGCCAGCAGTCAATTCTACAATGAGCAGTTCTTC. Its protein product is CASSQFYNEQFF.

The chain is built from TRBV20-1 and TRBJ2-7; tentatively, D is TRBD2 (5 bases). Germline V CDR1 and CDR2: DFQATT, SNEGSKA (reference sequence). With 3 bases removed from V and 2 bases from J, the gap between germline ends came to 11 bases. This CDR3 has 13 amino acids. CDR3 sequence reads: CSASFPGTYEQYF. The CDR3, as DNA: TGCAGTGCTAGCTTCCCGGGAACCTACGAGCAGTACTTC.

This clonotype was detected many times. The chain combines TRBV18 with TRBJ1-5, with TRBD1 identical over 7 bases. V dropped 6 bases and J dropped 0; count of bases not matched to a gene: 8. The CDR3 contains 16 residues. Germline assignment: CDR1 KGHSH and CDR2 LQKENI. Here the CDR3 reads CASSDDRAYSNQPQHF. In nucleotides, the CDR3 is TGTGCCAGCTCCGATGACAGGGCTTATAGCAATCAGCCCCAGCATTTT.

This clonotype was detected ten times or more. The chain has TRBV27 and TRBJ1-1; D remains ambiguous. CDR3 length: 13 residues. CDR1 MNHEY and CDR2 SMNVEV come from the germline V gene (reference sequence). V lost 1 base and J lost 5, with 8 bases in between. The CDR3 DNA sequence: TGTGCCAGCAGTTTATACCCGGGGACTGAAGCTTTCTTT. It specifies CASSLYPGTEAFF.

This clonotype was counted ten times or more. The rearrangement links TRBV11-2 to TRBJ2-3; no reliable D call. V was trimmed by 1 base and J by 5 bases, leaving 4 bases between them. This CDR3 contains 12 residues. Germline loops: CDR1 SGHAT, CDR2 FQNNGV. The CDR3 bases are TGTGCCAGCAGCTTAGGACGAGATACGCAGTATTTT. This gives the protein CASSLGRDTQYF.

In its sample, this clonotype was seen a few times. The chain uses TRBV5-1 and TRBJ2-7; 8 nucleotides agree with TRBD2. Trimming cost V 4 bases and J 3 bases; bases outside gene matches: 6. Germline loops: CDR1 SGHRS, CDR2 YFSETQ. CDR3 size: 14 residues. This chain's CDR3 is CASSILSGNYEQYF. Written as DNA, the CDR3 is TGCGCCAGCAGCATCCTTAGCGGGAACTACGAGCAGTACTTC. The variable domain in full, with the rest retrieved from reference TRBV5-1 and TRBJ2-7, is KAGVTQTPRYLIKTRGQQVTLSCSPISGHRSVSWYQQTPGQGLQFLFEYFSETQRNKGNFPGRFSGRQFSNSRSEMNVSTLELGDSALYLCASSILSGNYEQYFGPGTRLTVT.

This clonotype was picked up many times. The rearrangement links TRBV23-1 to TRBJ1-6; 10 nucleotides align to TRBD1. TRBV23-1 qualifies as an ORF whose function is uncertain. V shed 7 bases and J 1 base; nucleotides not matched to a gene: 7. The CDR3 runs to 17 residues. The CDR3, as DNA: TGCGCCAGCAAGACAGGGGGCGGACTTTCCTATAATTCACCCCTCCACTTT. As protein: CASKTGGGLSYNSPLHF.

This clonotype was picked up a small number of times. This chain connects TRBV19 to TRBJ2-7; 7 nucleotides line up with TRBD1. CDR3 length equals 13 residues. Per the germline V gene, CDR1 is LNHDA and CDR2 is SQIVND (reference sequence). V trimming: 6 bases; J trimming: 3 bases; junction bases outside the gene matches: 5. The CDR3 loop is CASSPGQNYEQYF. The DNA for the CDR3 is TGTGCCAGTAGCCCGGGACAGAACTACGAGCAGTACTTC.

This clonotype has at least ten counts. The CDR3 DNA reads as TGTGCCAGCAGCTTAGTTGGGATTAAAGAGACCCAGTACTTC. Translated: CASSLVGIKETQYF. The chain couples TRBV7-9 to TRBJ2-5, with D hard to call. Germline CDR1 SEHNR, CDR2 FQNEAQ (reference sequence). V lost 1 base to trimming and J lost 3 bases, with 9 bases between them. This CDR3 is built from 14 residues.

There are many counts of this clonotype. The gene calls are TRBV7-9 and TRBJ2-5, with TRBD2 matching 12 bases. This CDR3 is built from 16 residues. Trimming cost V 0 bases and J 5 bases; bases outside gene matches: 4. In germline, CDR1 is SEHNR, CDR2 FQNEAQ (reference sequence). CDR3 sequence reads: CASSLATSGRVETQYF. The CDR3 DNA sequence: TGTGCCAGCAGCTTAGCGACTAGCGGGAGAGTCGAGACCCAGTACTTC.

This clonotype was seen at least ten times. The CDR3 region has the DNA TGTGCCAGCAGCTTAAATTCCGAGGGGACCTATGGCTACACCTTC. It yields the protein CASSLNSEGTYGYTF. The V gene is TRBV7-3, the J gene TRBJ1-2; possibly TRBD1 for D (5 bases). Trimming pared 1 base from V and 4 bases from J, leaving 13 bases between. The CDR3 is made up of 15 amino acids. Germline V CDR1 and CDR2: SGHTA, FQGTGA.

This clonotype was observed at least ten times. The chain recombines TRBV7-9 with TRBJ2-1; D might be TRBD2 (6 bases). The CDR3 has 11 amino acids. The germline CDR1 and CDR2 sequences are SEHNR and FQNEAQ (reference sequence). V dropped 4 bases and J dropped 10 bases, with 8 bases sitting between them. This CDR3 reads CASSSGVEQFF. The CDR3 DNA is TGTGCCAGCAGCTCGGGGGTCGAGCAGTTCTTC.

The J gene is TRBJ2-2, the V gene TRBV7-8; 8 positions match TRBD2. This CDR3 has 16 amino acids. The germline CDR1 and CDR2 sequences are SGHVS and FQNEAQ. The V and J ends lost 7 bases and 2 bases, in that order; junction bases with no gene match: 9. CDR3 coding DNA: TGTGCCAGCATCCTACTGACTAGCGCAAACACCGGGGAGCTGTTTTTT. It yields the protein CASILLTSANTGELFF.

This clonotype came up many times. This rearrangement joins TRBV12-3 or TRBV12-4 to TRBJ2-3; D possibly corresponds to TRBD1 (6 bases). The V gene lost 6 bases and the J gene lost 2 bases, with 15 bases spanning the gap. CDR3 length: 15 amino acids. The CDR3 here is CASSSGTRDTDTQYF. CDR3 DNA: TGTGCCAGCAGCTCCGGGACACGGGACACAGATACGCAGTATTTT.

The chain recombines TRBV7-2 with TRBJ2-7; 9 bases agree with TRBD2. Germline V gene lookup returns CDR1 SGHTA and CDR2 FQGNSA. V lost 4 bases, J lost 0 bases, and 4 bases stayed unmatched. The CDR3 runs to 15 residues. Written as DNA, the CDR3 is TGTGCCAGCAGCTATTTAGCGGGGGCCTCCTACGAGCAGTACTTC. Protein product: CASSYLAGASYEQYF. Together with reference TRBV7-2 and TRBJ2-7, the CDR3 gives the full variable domain: GAGVSQSPSNKVTEKGKDVELRCDPISGHTALYWYRQSLGQGLEFLIYFQGNSAPDKSGLPSDRFSAERTGGSVSTLTIQRTQQEDSAVYLCASSYLAGASYEQYFGPGTRLTVT.

In its sample, this clonotype was seen a few times. The chain joins TRBV20-1 to TRBJ2-4; 8 bases match TRBD1. V shed 1 base and J 0 bases; nucleotides not matched to a gene: 8. Germline CDR1 is DFQATT and CDR2 is SNEGSKA (reference sequence). CDR3 size: 17 residues. The CDR3, as DNA: TGCAGTGCTAGAGGGGGGACAGGATTTCTAGCCAAAAACATTCAGTACTTC. It encodes CSARGGTGFLAKNIQYF.

This clonotype was recorded many times. The chain uses TRBV7-2 and TRBJ1-2, with 10 bases aligning to TRBD1. The V gene's germline CDR1 is SGHTA and CDR2 FQGNSA. The V and J ends lost 1 base and 7 bases, in that order; junction bases with no gene match: 6. This CDR3 has 15 residues. The CDR3 coding sequence is TGTGCCAGCAGCTTAGAAGGGACAGGGGCTGGTGGCTACACCTTC. Encoded protein: CASSLEGTGAGGYTF. Drawing the rest from reference TRBV7-2 and TRBJ1-2, the complete variable domain is GAGVSQSPSNKVTEKGKDVELRCDPISGHTALYWYRQSLGQGLEFLIYFQGNSAPDKSGLPSDRFSAERTGGSVSTLTIQRTQQEDSAVYLCASSLEGTGAGGYTFGSGTRLTVV.

This clonotype was detected ten times or more. The chain joins TRBV5-6 to TRBJ2-3; 16 nucleotides match TRBD2. J was trimmed by 7 bases and V by 1 base; bases with no gene match: 3. In germline, CDR1 is SGHDT, CDR2 YYEEEE. CDR3 size: 16 residues. The CDR3: CASSLSGLAGGHTQYF. The CDR3, as DNA: TGTGCCAGCAGCTTGTCGGGACTAGCGGGAGGGCATACGCAGTATTTT.